This T cell receptor beta chain was captured by sequencing in a study of graft-versus-host responses after intestinal transplantation. Study-level background: Multivisceral, liver-intestinal, or isolated intestinal transplants were given to recipients. The recipients all started with anti-thymocyte globulin induction and then took tacrolimus and steroids for 2 to 4 years. Study-level results: Researchers found peak circulating GvH clone levels linked to early post-transplant HvG declines. In recipient marrow, GvH clones were found, and some appeared first in ileum or blood.

Losses at the gene ends were 0 bases for V and 7 bases for J; bases not matched to a gene: 8. Germline loops: CDR1 GTSNPN, CDR2 SVGIG (reference sequence). The CDR3 runs 15 residues. Repertoires were generated with immunoSEQ multiplex PCR, while TCRdb's copy carries only in-frame clones and drops some. This sample carries 100,000 or so clones, approximately 90% of them seen once, and the ten largest clones take roughly 0.17%. On this clone: Antigen unknown.

The origin of this receptor is a human donor who received an intestinal transplant. The gene calls are TRBV30 and TRBJ2-1; 8 bases are a match to TRBD1. The sequencing here drew on unstimulated CD4+ T cells sorted from spleen or lymph node cells, taken before intestinal transplant. The CDR3 bases are TGTGCCTGGAGTGTACTGGGGACAGGCCTAAATGAGCAGTTCTTC. This codes for CAWSVLGTGLNEQFF.